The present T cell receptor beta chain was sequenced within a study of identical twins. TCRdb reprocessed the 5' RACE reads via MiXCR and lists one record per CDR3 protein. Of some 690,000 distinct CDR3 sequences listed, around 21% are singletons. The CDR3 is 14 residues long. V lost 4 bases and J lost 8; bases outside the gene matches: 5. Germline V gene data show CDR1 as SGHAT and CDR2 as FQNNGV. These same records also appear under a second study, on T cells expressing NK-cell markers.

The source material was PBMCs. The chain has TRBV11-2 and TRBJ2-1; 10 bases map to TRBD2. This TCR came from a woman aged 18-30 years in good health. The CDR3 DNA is TGTGCCAGCAGCTCACGACTAGCGGGCCATGAGCAGTTCTTC. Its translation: CASSSRLAGHEQFF.